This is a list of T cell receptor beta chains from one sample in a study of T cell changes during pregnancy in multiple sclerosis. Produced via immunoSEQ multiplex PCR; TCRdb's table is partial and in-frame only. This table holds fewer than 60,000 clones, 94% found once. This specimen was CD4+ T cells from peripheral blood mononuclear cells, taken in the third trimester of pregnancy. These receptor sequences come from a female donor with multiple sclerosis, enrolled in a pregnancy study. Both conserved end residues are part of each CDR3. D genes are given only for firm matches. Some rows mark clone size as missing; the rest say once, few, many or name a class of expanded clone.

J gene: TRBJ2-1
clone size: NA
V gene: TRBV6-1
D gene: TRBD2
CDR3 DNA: TGTGCCAGCAGTCCCTTGACTAGCGGGGTTGGGGAGCAGTTCTTC
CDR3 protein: CASSPLTSGVGEQFF

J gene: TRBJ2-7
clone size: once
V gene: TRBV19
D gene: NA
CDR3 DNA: TGTGCCAGTAGTATCGGACACCCCTACGAGCAGTACTTC
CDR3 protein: CASSIGHPYEQYF

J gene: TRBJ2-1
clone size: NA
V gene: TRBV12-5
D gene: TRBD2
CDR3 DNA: TGTGCTAGTGGTTTGATAGCGGGAGGGAGTTACAATGAGCAGTTCTTC
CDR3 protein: CASGLIAGGSYNEQFF

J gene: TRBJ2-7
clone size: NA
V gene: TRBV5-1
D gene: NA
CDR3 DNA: TGCGCCAGCAGCCGGGGAACGGGACTCGGCTTTTCTGAGCAGTACTTC
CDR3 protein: CASSRGTGLGFSEQYF

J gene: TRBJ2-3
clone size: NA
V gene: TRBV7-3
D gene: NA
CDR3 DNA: TGTGCCAGCAGCTTAACGGCCCTGGGCACAGATACGCAGTATTTT
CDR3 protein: CASSLTALGTDTQYF

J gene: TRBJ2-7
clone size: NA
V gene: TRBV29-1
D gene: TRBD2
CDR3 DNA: TGCAGCGTTGGGAGCGGGGAGGACCACGAGCAGTACTTC
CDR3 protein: CSVGSGEDHEQYF

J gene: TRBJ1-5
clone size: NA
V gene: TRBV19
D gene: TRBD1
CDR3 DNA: TGTGCCAGTAGCCCCACAGGGGGCGGGAATCAGCCCCAGCATTTT
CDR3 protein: CASSPTGGGNQPQHF

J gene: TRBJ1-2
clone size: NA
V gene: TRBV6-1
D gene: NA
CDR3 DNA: TGTGCCAGCAGGACCCGGGATCCTAACTATGGCTACACCTTC
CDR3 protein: CASRTRDPNYGYTF

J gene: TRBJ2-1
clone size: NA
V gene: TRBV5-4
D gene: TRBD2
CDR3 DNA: TGTGCCAGCAGCTTGGGTCCAGCGGGGGGCGGTGAGCAGTTCTTC
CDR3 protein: CASSLGPAGGGEQFF

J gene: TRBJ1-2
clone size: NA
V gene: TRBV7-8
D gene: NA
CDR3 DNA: TGTACCAGCAGCTTACTAATTAACTATGGCTACACCTTC
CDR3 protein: CTSSLLINYGYTF

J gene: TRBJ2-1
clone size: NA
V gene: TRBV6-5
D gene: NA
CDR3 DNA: TGTGCCAGCAGTTCTCGGCGACTAGTCGGCCACAATGAGCAGTTCTTC
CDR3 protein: CASSSRRLVGHNEQFF

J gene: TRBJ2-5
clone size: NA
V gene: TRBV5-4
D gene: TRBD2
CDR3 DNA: TGTGCCAGCAGCCCGGATCTGGGCGGGGGCCAAGAGACCCAGTACTTC
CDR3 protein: CASSPDLGGGQETQYF

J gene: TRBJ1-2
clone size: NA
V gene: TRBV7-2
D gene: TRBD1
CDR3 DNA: TGTGCCAGCAGCCCTCAGGGGGCTATCTATGGCTACACCTTC
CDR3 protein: CASSPQGAIYGYTF

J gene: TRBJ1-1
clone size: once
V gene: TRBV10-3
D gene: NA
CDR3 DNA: TGTGCCATAAAGACAGATATGAACACTGAAGCTTTCTTT
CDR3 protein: CAIKTDMNTEAFF